The 9 T cell receptor beta chains presented below share a single source sample, sequenced in a study of T cell repertoires in cytomegalovirus infection (dated by TCRdb to between 2018 and 2021). Reading the label with the study, this specimen's treatment or condition is: in vitro stimulation with specific CMV peptide epitopes to enrich CMV-specific T cells. These receptors are not linked to any known antigen. TCRdb shows the sequencer as Illumina HiSeq 1500. The public sequencing data were trimmed at Q25 with fastp and processed into clonotypes with MiXCR by TCRdb, which kept only in-frame beta chains. Duplicate CDR3 protein sequences are folded into a single record with the most common DNA and genes. In this sample the table shows hundreds of thousands of distinct CDR3 sequences, about 33% of which occur a single time. The biggest ten clones account for roughly 12% of the sample. This specimen consisted of cultured CD8+ T cells from PBMCs, obtained from culture after CMV antigen stimulation. These receptors were collected from a human donor in good health (CMV status not recorded). Some clones in this sample may be carry-over from other donors' samples.

This clonotype was detected a few times. The V gene is TRBV5-8, the J gene TRBJ1-1; weak D call: TRBD1 (5 bases). The ends were cut back, 4 bases at V and 0 bases at J, with 7 bases in the middle. Germline V gene data show CDR1 as SGHTS and CDR2 as YDEGEE. CDR3 size: 13 residues. The CDR3 here is CASSTRVNTEAFF. In nucleotides, the CDR3 is TGTGCCAGCAGCACCAGGGTGAACACTGAAGCTTTCTTT.

This rearrangement joins TRBV19 to TRBJ2-7, with D perhaps TRBD1 (5 bases). Trimming removed 4 bases at V and 0 bases at J, with 19 bases between. The germline CDR1 and CDR2 sequences are LNHDA and SQIVND (reference sequence). This CDR3 has 17 amino acids. The CDR3 nucleotides are TGTGCCAGTAGTAACCAATTTGGGGCCCCGTTCTCCTACGAGCAGTACTTC. This gives the protein CASSNQFGAPFSYEQYF.

This clonotype came up a few times. This sequence joins TRBV6-6 and TRBJ1-1; 10 nucleotides align to TRBD1. The CDR3 is made up of 15 amino acids. Trimming cost V 5 bases and J 3 bases; bases outside gene matches: 6. The germline CDR1 and CDR2 sequences are MNHNY and SVGAGI (reference sequence). CDR3 loop: CASSGTGVSDTEAFF. For the CDR3, the DNA is TGTGCCAGCAGTGGGACAGGGGTTAGCGACACTGAAGCTTTCTTT.

The chain carries TRBV6-1 and TRBJ2-7; unclear D gene. Looked up from germline, CDR1 is MNHNS and CDR2 is SASEGT. V lost 7 bases, J lost 2 bases, and 12 bases lay in between. This CDR3 is built from 13 residues. The CDR3: CASNPRSAYEQYF. The CDR3 nucleotides are TGTGCCAGCAATCCCAGGTCCGCCTACGAGCAGTACTTC.

The rearrangement links TRBV6-8 to TRBJ2-1; 11 positions match TRBD2. Germline CDR1 and CDR2: MNHGY and SAAAGT. CDR3 length: 15 residues. V dropped 4 bases and J dropped 12; count of bases not matched to a gene: 11. The CDR3 nucleotides read TGTGCCAGCAGTTTTGCTAGCGGGGGGCCCGAAAGGCAGTTCTTC. Its protein is CASSFASGGPERQFF.

This rearrangement joins TRBV2 to TRBJ1-3; the match to TRBD1 covers 7 bases. J was trimmed by 0 bases and V by 7 bases; bases with no gene match: 6. Germline assignment: CDR1 SNHLY and CDR2 FYNNEI. The CDR3 consists of 15 residues. Here the CDR3 DNA reads TGTGCCAGCACCCTAGACAGGGCCTCTGGAAACACCATATATTTT. Translating it yields CASTLDRASGNTIYF.

CDR3 nucleotide sequence: TGTGCCACCAGTGATTTGTCGGGGTTCGGGGAGCTGTTTTTT. It specifies CATSDLSGFGELFF. The gene calls are TRBV24-1 and TRBJ2-2; tentative D call: TRBD2 (5 bases). V lost 0 bases and J lost 7, with 8 bases in between. Germline CDR1 and CDR2: KGHDR and SFDVKD. CDR3 length: 14 residues.

The rearrangement joins TRBV4-1 to TRBJ1-5; TRBD1 aligns across 7 bases. The CDR3 has 16 residues. CDR1 and CDR2 from the germline V gene are MGHRA and YSYEKL. V gave up 3 bases and J gave up 4 bases; unmatched junction bases: 9. The CDR3 is CASSHYHQGDNQPQHF. The CDR3 bases are TGCGCCAGCAGCCATTATCATCAGGGGGATAATCAGCCCCAGCATTTT.

The chain combines TRBV6-1 with TRBJ1-1, with 8 bases lining up with TRBD1. V gave up 6 bases and J gave up 6 bases; unmatched junction bases: 6. CDR3 length: 13 residues. CDR1 and CDR2 from the germline V gene are MNHNS and SASEGT. Written as DNA, the CDR3 is TGTGCCAGCAGCCCGGGACAGGCGGCTGAAGCTTTCTTT. This sequence encodes CASSPGQAAEAFF.